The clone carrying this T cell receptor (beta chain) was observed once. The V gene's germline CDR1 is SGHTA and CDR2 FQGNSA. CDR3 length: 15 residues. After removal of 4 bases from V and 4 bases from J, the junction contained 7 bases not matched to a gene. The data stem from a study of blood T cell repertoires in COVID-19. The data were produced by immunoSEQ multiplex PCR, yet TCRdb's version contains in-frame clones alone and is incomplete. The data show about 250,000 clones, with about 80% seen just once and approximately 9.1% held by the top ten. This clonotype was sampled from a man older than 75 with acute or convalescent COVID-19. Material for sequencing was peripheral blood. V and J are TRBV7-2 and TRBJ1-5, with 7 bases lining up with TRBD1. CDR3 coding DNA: TGTGCCAGCAGCTCCGGGACAGCTCGGAATCAGCCCCAGCATTTT. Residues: CASSSGTARNQPQHF.